Presented here are 14 T cell receptor beta chains from one specimen sequenced in a study of CD4+ T cells in melanoma. Only in-frame clones appear in the TCRdb table, and some are missing; sequencing was by immunoSEQ multiplex PCR. The table lists tens of thousands of clones, 55% to 75% of them singletons. Source material: tumor tissue. All receptors come from a human donor with melanoma.

The V and J genes are TRBV6-1 and TRBJ2-5; D is perhaps TRBD1 (5 bases). The length of the CDR3 is 17 residues. Germline CDR1 and CDR2: MNHNS and SASEGT. V lost 0 bases to trimming and J lost 0 bases, with 14 bases between them. The CDR3 DNA is TGTGCCAGCAGTGAAGCCGGTACAGGAGAGTACCAAGAGACCCAGTACTTC. Its protein product is CASSEAGTGEYQETQYF.

This clone was recorded at least ten times. The genes are TRBV7-3 and TRBJ2-2; maybe TRBD2 (6 bases). V lost 0 bases and J 2 bases, leaving 7 bases between the germline ends. From germline, CDR1 is SGHTA and CDR2 FQGTGA. The CDR3 is made up of 15 amino acids. CDR3 bases: TGTGCCAGCAGCTTAACCGGGAGAAACACCGGGGAGCTGTTTTTT. This encodes CASSLTGRNTGELFF.

The genes are TRBV10-3 and TRBJ1-2, with TRBD1 matching over 7 bases. The CDR3 has 14 amino acids. In germline, CDR1 is ENHRY, CDR2 SYGVKD. With V trimmed by 8 bases and J by 4 bases, 10 bases remained unmatched. In nucleotides, the CDR3 is TGTGCCATCGGGACAGAAGGATATATCTATGGCTACACCTTC. It specifies CAIGTEGYIYGYTF.

This clone was observed a single time. The genes are TRBV15 and TRBJ2-5; 9 bases line up with TRBD2. The ends lost 1 base at V and 1 base at J; junction bases unmatched: 7. The CDR3 runs to 17 residues. CDR1 and CDR2 from the germline V gene are LNHNV and YYDKDF (reference sequence). The CDR3 protein is CATSRGDLAGLQETQYF. The CDR3 nucleotides are TGTGCCACCAGCAGAGGAGACCTAGCGGGACTCCAAGAGACCCAGTACTTC.

The CDR3 region has the DNA TGTGCCAGCAGTCCCCCCGGGGCAGGGGGCCCCACAGATACGCAGTATTTT. It yields the protein CASSPPGAGGPTDTQYF. The chain uses TRBV28 and TRBJ2-3; 8 nucleotides align to TRBD1. This CDR3 is 17 amino acids long. Looked up from germline, CDR1 is MDHEN and CDR2 is SYDVKM. Trimming at V came to 5 bases and at J to 2 bases, leaving 12 bases not matched to a gene.

This clone was seen at least ten times. This chain joins TRBV6-6 and TRBJ2-1, with no clear D. The V end was cut by 8 bases, the J end by 8 bases, with 10 bases between. Germline CDR1 MNHNY, CDR2 SVGAGI (reference sequence). The length of the CDR3 is 11 residues. The DNA of the CDR3 is TGTGCCAGCGGTGACGGCGATGAGCAGTTCTTC. Its translation is CASGDGDEQFF.

The chain joins TRBV2 to TRBJ1-1; TRBD1 might be the D (5 bases). V lost 0 bases and J lost 7, with 15 bases in between. This CDR3 comprises 15 residues. Per the germline V gene, CDR1 is SNHLY and CDR2 is FYNNEI. The CDR3 coding sequence is TGTGCCAGCAGTGAAGCGCTGGGGGTTTTAAGTGAAGCTTTCTTT. Its protein product is CASSEALGVLSEAFF.

The chain carries TRBV2 and TRBJ1-5, with TRBD1 identical over 8 bases. J was trimmed by 9 bases and V by 7 bases; bases with no gene match: 11. The CDR3 has 14 amino acids. In germline, CDR1 is SNHLY, CDR2 FYNNEI. CDR3: CASMGGQVASPQHF. CDR3 coding DNA: TGTGCCAGCATGGGGGGACAGGTTGCTTCGCCCCAGCATTTT.

The chain employs TRBV18 and TRBJ1-3; a possible D gene is TRBD1 (6 bases). The CDR3 covers 15 residues. The germline gives CDR1 KGHSH, CDR2 LQKENI. Trimming took 0 bases from V and 2 from J, leaving 8 bases between them. The CDR3 DNA reads as TGTGCCAGCTCACCACCCCCAGGGGCTGGAAACACCATATATTTT. It codes for CASSPPPGAGNTIYF.

The J gene is TRBJ1-2, the V gene TRBV5-1; TRBD1 is a possible D gene (5 bases). Germline CDR1 and CDR2: SGHRS and YFSETQ. The CDR3 extends over 13 amino acids. Trimming cost V 0 bases and J 7 bases, with 10 bases left between them. The CDR3 spells CASSLGQQAGYTF. The CDR3 DNA reads as TGCGCCAGCAGCTTGGGACAGCAGGCTGGCTACACCTTC.

The chain carries TRBV7-2 and TRBJ1-1; D not certain. CDR3 size: 13 residues. Germline lookup yields CDR1 SGHTA and CDR2 FQGNSA. V lost 3 bases and J lost 1, with 6 bases in between. CDR3 loop: CASSFTGNTEAFF. The CDR3 coding sequence is TGTGCCAGCAGCTTTACGGGGAACACTGAAGCTTTCTTT.

The chain couples TRBV7-8 to TRBJ1-1, with 11 bases fitting TRBD1. The CDR3 runs 15 residues. Germline V CDR1 and CDR2: SGHVS, FQNEAQ. The junction had 8 bases not matched to a gene; V was cut back by 7 bases and J by 4 bases. CDR3 protein: CASTRTGGLGTEAFF. CDR3 bases: TGTGCCAGCACCCGGACAGGGGGCTTAGGCACTGAAGCTTTCTTT.

The gene calls are TRBV19 and TRBJ2-3; possible D gene TRBD2, 7 bases. Between the trimmed V and J ends, which lost 5 bases and 3 bases, there was a span of 12 bases. Germline V CDR1 and CDR2: LNHDA, SQIVND (reference sequence). This CDR3 region has 14 residues. The CDR3 protein is CASSWGGRTDTQYF. The DNA of the CDR3 is TGTGCCAGTAGTTGGGGGGGCAGGACAGATACGCAGTATTTT.

V is TRBV4-2 and J is TRBJ2-7, with 8 positions matching TRBD1. The ends lost 4 bases at V and 0 bases at J; junction bases unmatched: 5. The germline V gene encodes CDR1 LGHNA and CDR2 YNFKEQ. The CDR3 totals 15 residues. CDR3 in amino acids: CASSLGTGVSYEQYF. DNA of the CDR3: TGTGCCAGCAGCCTCGGGACAGGCGTCTCCTACGAGCAGTACTTC.